This entry lists 3 T cell receptor beta chains sequenced from one sample in a study of T cell repertoires in cytomegalovirus infection. TCRdb re-called the reads through MiXCR, storing one row per CDR3 protein. The table has fewer than 650,000 distinct CDR3 sequences, roughly 43% seen once. These receptors' targets are unknown. Sequences were derived from cultured PBMCs, sampled from culture after CMV antigen stimulation. These receptors were collected from a human donor in good health (CMV status not recorded). Some clones in this sample may be carry-over from other donors' samples.

V usage is TRBV7-2 and J usage is TRBJ1-1; D may be TRBD1 (6 bases). The germline V gene has CDR1 SGHTA and CDR2 FQGNSA. This CDR3 comprises 14 residues. Trimming left V 5 bases short and J 2 bases short, with 12 bases between. The CDR3 spells CASSGGGLNTEAFF. The CDR3 DNA reads TGTGCCAGCAGCGGAGGGGGACTTAACACTGAAGCTTTCTTT.

This clonotype was picked up a small number of times. V is TRBV6-5 and J is TRBJ2-2; no clear D gene. The CDR3 spans 13 residues. Trimming pared 6 bases from V and 1 base from J, leaving 6 bases between. Germline loops: CDR1 MNHEY, CDR2 SVGAGI. The CDR3 DNA follows: TGTGCCAGCAGACCTATGAACACCGGGGAGCTGTTTTTT. Amino acids: CASRPMNTGELFF.

The rearrangement links TRBV19 to TRBJ2-5, with 11 nucleotides matching TRBD2. Per the germline V gene, CDR1 is LNHDA and CDR2 is SQIVND (reference sequence). The CDR3 extends over 14 amino acids. V shed 6 bases and J 4 bases; nucleotides not matched to a gene: 4. The CDR3 coding sequence is TGTGCCAGTAGCAAACTAGCGGGAGTAGAGACCCAGTACTTC. Translating gives CASSKLAGVETQYF.